This TCR beta chain appears in the sequencing data of a study of post-analysis software for immune sequencing data. Study-wide results and limits: The normalized Chao1 diversity of multiple sclerosis patients was significantly lower than that of controls. Compared with controls, patients had more of 4 or 5 TRBV segments, including TRBV5-6, TRBV5-1 and TRBV20-1.

The library was made from cDNA and included unique molecular identifiers. TCRdb itself ran the PCR reads through MiXCR, one entry per CDR3 protein. The sample lists roughly 800,000 distinct CDR3 sequences, more than 45% seen once, with roughly 4.4% in the top ten. After removal of 5 bases from V and 4 bases from J, the junction contained 7 bases not matched to a gene. The CDR3 is made up of 14 amino acids. For this clonotype: Its matching antigen is unknown.

This chain connects TRBV12-3 or TRBV12-4 to TRBJ1-1, with 7 positions matching TRBD1. The clonotype originates from a girl aged 5-17 years with multiple sclerosis. Sequenced material: blood. The CDR3 DNA sequence: TGTGCCAGCAGTCATACAGGGGTAGCCACTGAAGCTTTCTTT. Its translation: CASSHTGVATEAFF.